The clone carrying this T cell receptor (beta chain) has only one observation. Antigen specificity is unknown. In the multiple sclerosis control group, patients were treatment-naive and had stable or active relapsing-remitting disease. Negative isolation yielded CD4+ and CD8+ T cells, and FACS enriched TEMRA cells. This sample is drawn from a study of CD8 T cells in Susac syndrome. Study results and caveats: As acknowledged by the study, its TCR sequencing and HLA analysis included a relatively small number of individuals.

It was with random hexamers that roughly 0.5 to 1 ug RNA was reverse transcribed. Amplification of TCR beta CDR3 used immunoSEQ multiplex PCR across 54 Vbeta and 13 Jbeta. TCRdb used MiXCR to reprocess the immunoSEQ multiplex PCR reads, holding one entry per CDR3 protein. The table records around 140,000 distinct CDR3 sequences, 90% to 95% of them present only once. With 6 bases removed from V and 2 bases from J, the gap between germline ends came to 11 bases. The CDR3 spans 13 residues. The chain carries TRBV12-3 or TRBV12-4 and TRBJ2-7, with D maybe TRBD1 (5 bases). The specimen was CD4+ T cells from PBMCs. The receptor's source is a human donor with multiple sclerosis. The CDR3 bases are TGTGCCAGCAGGGAAGACAGAGCCTACGAGCAGTACTTC. It translates to CASREDRAYEQYF.